The source of this T cell receptor beta chain is a study of T cells in Graves' hyperthyroidism and ophthalmopathy (dated by TCRdb to between 2018 and 2021). Turning to the overall study: Peripheral blood was collected at initial diagnosis, before any treatment. TCR V-J signatures able to tell the groups apart were searched for in a discovery cohort of 100 patients, of whom 43 had Graves' ophthalmopathy and about 60 had stable Graves' hyperthyroidism. Whether ophthalmopathy could be predicted prospectively was tested in an independent validation cohort made up of approximately 19 hyperthyroidism patients plus 17 patients who later progressed to ophthalmopathy. The 100 or so discovery patients were randomly split 7:3 into training and test sets. In addition, the study compared T-cell repertoires in thyroid tissue and in blood from roughly six Graves' hyperthyroidism patients. Following sampling, methimazole starting at 30 mg daily was given to hyperthyroidism patients, and high-dose intravenous methylprednisolone was given to ophthalmopathy patients. The paper describes TCR Vbeta CDR3 sequencing of 120 to 150 peripheral blood samples, made up of some 40 ophthalmopathy patients, around 78 hyperthyroidism patients and some 17 progressor patients. Study-level results and caveats: Sample size was not statistically predetermined, and investigators were not blinded to group allocation. In cross-validation, a model built on a 13 V-J signature told ophthalmopathy apart from stable hyperthyroidism with about 90% sensitivity and about 81% specificity, and in testing the same model reached 80%/75%. In validation, progression to ophthalmopathy was predicted by the model with approximately 67% sensitivity and just over 72% specificity, a median of roughly 6 months before onset. Most expanded thyroid clonotypes (frequency above 0.001) were also detected in blood, a finding suggesting that blood repertoires may reflect thyroid immune responses.

This clonotype was found many times. Its antigen is currently not known. No much larger clonotype is one base removed from it; base qualities were not supplied. In the ophthalmopathy patients, disease was moderately to severely active, with a Clinical Activity Score of 3 or more, a NOSPECS grade of 4 or more, and a duration of less than 3 months. Any patient with an uncontrolled infection, another autoimmune disease, pregnancy or lactation was excluded. Clinical symptoms, serum thyroxine and TRAb, thyroid ultrasound, and orbital computed tomography formed the basis for the diagnoses. PBMCs were separated from about 10 ml of fresh peripheral blood using Ficoll-Paque density gradient centrifugation. Trizol reagent was used to extract total RNA, and RNA quality was then checked on an Agilent 2100 Bioanalyzer. Amplification of TCR beta CDR3 regions was carried out from RNA transcripts. The first round of RT-PCR for the TCR CDR3 was performed with the HTBI primer set and the Qiagen OneStep RT-PCR kit. The libraries were constructed in a second round of multiplex PCR and then size-selected and purified. The libraries were sequenced on an Illumina HiSeq2000 using paired-end 100 bp reads. On the authors' methods: SOAPnuke was used to process the raw data, removing reads that contained adapters or uncalled bases, had a mean Phred below 15, or lacked an exact match to the constant primer or identifier. COPE v1.2.5 was used to merge high-quality paired reads, and clonotypes were defined as unique nucleotide sequences. Clonotypes were aligned to IMGT TRBV, TRBD and TRBJ reference segments using MiTCR v1.1. Only V-J combinations with frequency above 0.0001, covering about 99% of repertoires, were analysed. The TCS score was defined as F50 (clonal expansion) divided by E x V (chaos), with BLOSUM62-based TCRdist calculated between CDR3 peptides within each V-J. Welch's t-statistics and random forest reduced roughly 500 V-J features to about 12, which were used in a naive Bayes classifier (R e1071). The public reads were reanalyzed by TCRdb: fastp trimming at Q25, MiXCR alignment, in-frame beta chains only. Each record represents a unique CDR3 protein, reported with the most common genes and DNA among its rows. The V and J calls reflect TCRdb's pipeline rather than the authors' work. This sample lists 500,000 to 750,000 distinct CDR3 sequences; 14% were detected once. Jointly, the top ten make up around 7% of the sample.

Spanning cysteine to phenylalanine, the CDR3 consists of 16 amino acids. Only the CDR3 portion is preserved as DNA: 48 bases, with reading frame beginning at the first base. V was cut back by 0 bases and J by 0 bases, leaving a gap of 13 bases between them. CDR1 and CDR2 (SGHRS, YFSETQ) derive from the germline V gene. The chain employs TRBV5-1 and TRBJ2-7; the D region possibly corresponds to TRBD1 (5 bases align). The sample taken for sequencing was blood. The receptor comes from a woman younger than 30 with Graves' ophthalmopathy. The CDR3 loop reads CASSLAVDSSSYEQYF. The DNA sequence follows: TGCGCCAGCAGCTTGGCCGTCGACAGTAGCTCCTACGAGCAGTACTTC.